The 31 T cell receptor beta chains listed next were all sequenced from one sample in a study of cytomegalovirus exposure and HLA in healthy donors. Use of 60 Vbeta and 13 Jbeta primers characterized the PCR. Profiled with immunoSEQ multiplex PCR; TCRdb holds only in-frame clones, not every one. Of about 100,000 clones in the sample, around 80% are singletons; the top ten hold just over 0.75%. Sequencing input: PBMCs. Source of these receptors: a woman aged 55-69 years in good health and CMV-seronegative.

The count of this clone is one. The chain joins TRBV5-5 to TRBJ2-2; 12 positions agree with TRBD1. This CDR3 is built from 17 residues. CDR1 is SGHKS and CDR2 is YYEKEE in the germline V gene (reference sequence). The V gene end was trimmed by 4 bases and the J gene end by 8 bases; junction bases not matched to a gene: 12. The CDR3: CASSAPPGTGGRGELFF. The CDR3 DNA reads as TGTGCCAGCAGCGCCCCCCCCGGGACAGGGGGCAGGGGGGAGCTGTTTTTT. The full variable domain, completed using reference TRBV5-5 and TRBJ2-2, is DAGVTQSPTHLIKTRGQQVTLRCSPISGHKSVSWYQQVLGQGPQFIFQYYEKEERGRGNFPDRFSARQFPNYSSELNVNALLLGDSALYLCASSAPPGTGGRGELFFGEGSRLTVL.

The chain has TRBV30 and TRBJ1-2; TRBD1 matches 11 bases. Germline V gene lookup returns CDR1 GTSNPN and CDR2 SVGIG (reference sequence). V dropped 3 bases and J dropped 4; count of bases not matched to a gene: 7. This CDR3 comprises 15 residues. CDR3 sequence: CAWSGQGALVYGYTF. DNA for the CDR3: TGTGCCTGGAGCGGACAGGGGGCATTGGTCTATGGCTACACCTTC. The whole variable domain, remainder taken from reference TRBV30 and TRBJ1-2, is SQTIHQWPATLVQPVGSPLSLECTVEGTSNPNLYWYRQAAGRGLQLLFYSVGIGQISSEVPQNLSASRPQDRQFILSSKKLLLSDSGFYLCAWSGQGALVYGYTFGSGTRLTVV.

The chain has TRBV6-5 and TRBJ2-3; 8 bases align to TRBD1. The CDR3 extends over 11 amino acids. Germline V gene data show CDR1 as MNHEY and CDR2 as SVGAGI. Trimming removed 6 bases from V and 12 bases from J; junction bases left unmatched: 5. DNA of the CDR3: TGTGCCAGCAGGTCAGGGGGCTTACAGTATTTT. This encodes CASRSGGLQYF.

The V call is TRBV7-9, the J call TRBJ1-1; D not certain. V was shortened by 6 bases and J by 2 bases, with 10 bases between the two germline ends. The CDR3 is made up of 13 amino acids. The germline V gene encodes CDR1 SEHNR and CDR2 FQNEAQ (reference sequence). In nucleotides, the CDR3 is TGTGCCAGCAGAACTGAAGAAAACACTGAAGCTTTCTTT. Amino acid sequence: CASRTEENTEAFF. Using reference TRBV7-9 and TRBJ1-1 for the parts outside the CDR3, the full variable domain is DTGVSQNPRHKITKRGQNVTFRCDPISEHNRLYWYRQTLGQGPEFLTYFQNEAQLEKSRLLSDRFSAERPKGSFSTLEIQRTEQGDSAMYLCASRTEENTEAFFGQGTRLTVV.

The rearrangement joins TRBV18 to TRBJ1-2, with D perhaps TRBD1 (6 bases). Germline lookup yields CDR1 KGHSH and CDR2 LQKENI. The CDR3 spans 14 residues. The V end lost 2 bases, the J end lost 4 bases, and 11 bases lay between the germline ends. CDR3 bases: TGTGCCAGCTCACCATCAGGGGAACCCTATGGCTACACCTTC. It is translated as CASSPSGEPYGYTF.

The V and J genes are TRBV9 and TRBJ2-5; the D is unclear. V lost 0 bases, J lost 5 bases, and 8 bases lay in between. The CDR3 loop spans 13 amino acids. Per germline, CDR1 SGDLS and CDR2 YYNGEE. CDR3 amino acids: CASSVGDSETQYF. The DNA for the CDR3 is TGTGCCAGCAGCGTAGGTGATAGCGAGACCCAGTACTTC.

This clone has just a few counts. The chain has TRBV7-9 and TRBJ1-3, with unresolved D. The CDR3 totals 13 residues. V was clipped by 0 bases and J by 4 bases, with 4 bases between them. Looked up from germline, CDR1 is SEHNR and CDR2 is FQNEAQ (reference sequence). The CDR3 loop is CASSLATGNTIYF. The CDR3 region has the DNA TGTGCCAGCAGCTTAGCGACAGGAAACACCATATATTTT.

This chain uses TRBV29-1 with TRBJ1-2; 7 nucleotides agree with TRBD1. Germline V gene lookup returns CDR1 SQVTM and CDR2 ANQGSEA. There are 12 residues in the CDR3. V was clipped by 6 bases and J by 3 bases; unmatched bases: 4. CDR3 region: CSVRQGDYGYTF. In nucleotides, the CDR3 is TGCAGCGTCAGACAGGGTGACTATGGCTACACCTTC. The whole variable domain, filled in from reference TRBV29-1 and TRBJ1-2, reads SAVISQKPSRDICQRGTSLTIQCQVDSQVTMMFWYRQQPGQSLTLIATANQGSEATYESGFVIDKFPISRPNLTFSTLTVSNMSPEDSSIYLCSVRQGDYGYTFGSGTRLTVV.

This chain joins TRBV28 and TRBJ1-2, with 10 bases identical to TRBD1. CDR3 length: 15 amino acids. V shed 7 bases and J 7 bases; nucleotides not matched to a gene: 12. Germline CDR1 and CDR2: MDHEN and SYDVKM. CDR3 loop: CASTLSGTGVPGYTF. The CDR3 nucleotides read TGTGCCAGCACCCTCTCCGGGACAGGGGTGCCTGGCTACACCTTC.

The genes are TRBV2 and TRBJ2-1; 8 nucleotides match TRBD2. Germline V lookup: CDR1 SNHLY, CDR2 FYNNEI. The length of the CDR3 is 14 residues. CDR3 protein: CACSFRSGGHEQFF. CDR3 DNA: TGTGCTTGCTCCTTCCGCTCGGGGGGGCATGAGCAGTTCTTC.

The chain carries TRBV2 and TRBJ1-2; D unresolved. Germline values: CDR1 SNHLY, CDR2 FYNNEI. The CDR3 extends over 15 amino acids. The V end was cut by 2 bases, the J end by 2 bases, with 12 bases between. In DNA, the CDR3 is TGTGCCAGCAGTGAAATCGGCCGAGGGAACTATGGCTACACCTTC. The encoded protein is CASSEIGRGNYGYTF. The full variable domain, its missing parts supplied by reference TRBV2 and TRBJ1-2, is EPEVTQTPSHQVTQMGQEVILRCVPISNHLYFYWYRQILGQKVEFLVSFYNNEISEKSEIFDDQFSVERPDGSNFTLKIRSTKLEDSAMYFCASSEIGRGNYGYTFGSGTRLTVV.

The chain uses TRBV7-9 and TRBJ2-3; TRBD2 might be the D (6 bases). The CDR3 is made up of 17 amino acids. CDR1 SEHNR and CDR2 FQNEAQ come from the germline V gene (reference sequence). V shed 1 base and J shed 5 bases, with 19 bases lying between them. The CDR3 DNA sequence: TGTGCCAGCAGCTTAGGTGTTGGGGCGCGGGAAATAGATACGCAGTATTTT. This encodes CASSLGVGAREIDTQYF. The full variable domain, with the rest looked up from reference TRBV7-9 and TRBJ2-3, is DTGVSQNPRHKITKRGQNVTFRCDPISEHNRLYWYRQTLGQGPEFLTYFQNEAQLEKSRLLSDRFSAERPKGSFSTLEIQRTEQGDSAMYLCASSLGVGAREIDTQYFGPGTRLTVL.

V is TRBV10-2 and J is TRBJ2-7; D not certain. Between the trimmed V and J ends, which lost 4 bases and 0 bases, there was a span of 10 bases. The CDR3 length is 14 residues. Germline CDR1 is WSHSY and CDR2 is SAAADI. The CDR3 nucleotides read TGCGCCAGCAGTGGAACAGTGAGCTCCTACGAGCAGTACTTC. Translating it yields CASSGTVSSYEQYF.

The chain uses TRBV10-1 and TRBJ2-1; 8 bases match TRBD1. From germline, CDR1 is WNHNN and CDR2 SYGVQD (reference sequence). The ends lost 8 bases at V and 3 bases at J; junction bases unmatched: 3. There are 13 residues in the CDR3. Here the CDR3 DNA reads TGCGCCAGCGCCAGGGGGCTCTACAATGAGCAGTTCTTC. It encodes CASARGLYNEQFF.

This clone was seen just once. The chain combines TRBV5-1 with TRBJ1-2; 8 bases agree with TRBD1. The J segment lost 8 bases and the V segment lost 4 bases, leaving 7 bases of the junction unmatched. CDR3 length: 13 residues. CDR1 SGHRS and CDR2 YFSETQ come from the germline V gene. In DNA form, the CDR3 reads TGCGCCAGCAGCCCGGACAGGGTAGAAGGCTACACCTTC. Protein sequence: CASSPDRVEGYTF.

The chain links TRBV2 to TRBJ1-2, with 12 bases fitting TRBD1. The J segment lost 7 bases and the V segment lost 10 bases, leaving 13 bases of the junction unmatched. CDR3 length: 15 residues. CDR1 is SNHLY and CDR2 is FYNNEI in the germline V gene. The CDR3 coding sequence is TGTGCCATGCGAACCGGGACAGGGGGCGGAGGTGGCTACACCTTC. Its translation: CAMRTGTGGGGGYTF.

This chain uses TRBV6-6 with TRBJ2-1; perhaps TRBD2 as D (5 bases). The CDR3 totals 15 residues. Germline V gives CDR1 MNHNY, CDR2 SVGAGI (reference sequence). The germline V and J ends were trimmed by 5 bases and 0 bases, with 11 bases remaining between them. Written as DNA, the CDR3 is TGTGCCAGCAGTACCTTAGCGAGCTCCTACAATGAGCAGTTCTTC. Translation gives CASSTLASSYNEQFF.

This clone has a single count. V usage is TRBV14 and J usage is TRBJ2-7; D gene ambiguous. V lost 4 bases and J lost 0, with 4 bases in between. The CDR3 totals 12 residues. Germline lookup yields CDR1 SGHDN and CDR2 FVKESK. In nucleotides, the CDR3 is TGTGCCAGCAGCCTTAGCTCCTACGAGCAGTACTTC. Its protein is CASSLSSYEQYF.

This clone was observed a handful of times. This chain uses TRBV19 with TRBJ2-3; TRBD2 might be the D (5 bases). Trimming shortened V by 5 bases and J by 0 bases, and 12 bases separated the two germline ends. This CDR3 is built from 15 residues. Germline V gene data show CDR1 as LNHDA and CDR2 as SQIVND (reference sequence). CDR3 amino acids: CASSGERTSTDTQYF. The CDR3 bases are TGTGCCAGTAGTGGAGAACGGACTAGCACAGATACGCAGTATTTT.

CDR3 amino acids: CASRGTGEANYGYTF. The DNA for the CDR3 is TGCGCCAGCAGGGGGACAGGGGAGGCTAACTATGGCTACACCTTC. The V call is TRBV10-2, the J call TRBJ1-2; 10 nucleotides line up with TRBD1. The V and J ends lost 6 bases and 0 bases, in that order; junction bases with no gene match: 4. The CDR3 covers 15 residues. Per germline, CDR1 WSHSY and CDR2 SAAADI.

This chain links TRBV10-1 with TRBJ1-2; perhaps TRBD1 as D (5 bases). The CDR3 is 16 residues long. Trimming left V 3 bases short and J 4 bases short, with 18 bases between. In germline, CDR1 is WNHNN, CDR2 SYGVQD (reference sequence). The CDR3: CASSEVLDPRGYGYTF. CDR3 DNA sequence: TGCGCCAGCAGTGAAGTCTTGGACCCAAGGGGCTATGGCTACACCTTC.

The CDR3 nucleotides read TGTGCCAGCAGCGGGGGACAGGGCTACAATGAGCAGTTCTTC. Translation: CASSGGQGYNEQFF. The chain has TRBV9 and TRBJ2-1; 9 bases match TRBD1. V gave up 3 bases and J gave up 3 bases; unmatched junction bases: 1. The CDR3 length is 14 residues. Germline V gene lookup returns CDR1 SGDLS and CDR2 YYNGEE.

This chain connects TRBV6-5 to TRBJ1-6; 8 bases align to TRBD1. CDR1 is MNHEY, CDR2 SVGAGI, per germline. V gave up 0 bases and J gave up 10 bases; unmatched junction bases: 5. This CDR3 has 15 residues. CDR3 nucleotides: TGTGCCAGCAGTTACTCAGGACAGGGTGGATCACCCCTCCACTTT. Protein: CASSYSGQGGSPLHF.

J is TRBJ2-1 and V is TRBV14; D uncertain. The germline V and J ends were trimmed by 6 bases and 0 bases, with 9 bases remaining between them. The germline gives CDR1 SGHDN, CDR2 FVKESK. The CDR3 totals 14 residues. The DNA of the CDR3 is TGTGCCAGCAGTCCGGTTAGCTCCTACAATGAGCAGTTCTTC. Translation gives CASSPVSSYNEQFF.

V is TRBV7-2 and J is TRBJ1-1; D uncertain. The V gene's germline CDR1 is SGHTA and CDR2 FQGNSA. The V gene lost 4 bases and the J gene lost 3 bases, with 12 bases spanning the gap. The CDR3 runs 14 residues. CDR3: CASSSSVRYTEAFF. CDR3 nucleotide sequence: TGTGCCAGCAGCTCGTCCGTCAGGTACACTGAAGCTTTCTTT.

V and J are TRBV5-6 and TRBJ1-4; tentative D call: TRBD1 (6 bases). This CDR3 has 16 amino acids. Trimming removed 3 bases at V and 8 bases at J, with 20 bases between. Germline V gene data show CDR1 as SGHDT and CDR2 as YYEEEE. The CDR3 coding sequence is TGTGCCAGCAGCTCCCTTGAGGGGGGGCGAAGGGAAAAACTGTTTTTT. It translates to CASSSLEGGRREKLFF. The full variable domain, completed using reference TRBV5-6 and TRBJ1-4, is DAGVTQSPTHLIKTRGQQVTLRCSPKSGHDTVSWYQQALGQGPQFIFQYYEEEERQRGNFPDRFSGHQFPNYSSELNVNALLLGDSALYLCASSSLEGGRREKLFFGSGTQLSVL.

The chain uses TRBV25-1 and TRBJ1-2; no definite D call. The germline gives CDR1 MGHDK, CDR2 SYGVNS. With 2 bases removed from V and 5 bases from J, the gap between germline ends came to 12 bases. The CDR3 runs 14 residues. CDR3 amino acids: CASSERVSGYGYTF. CDR3 sequence (DNA): TGTGCCAGCAGTGAAAGGGTTTCGGGGTATGGCTACACCTTC.

CDR3 DNA: TGTGCCAGCAGCTTAGGCGCGTTGGCGGGAGGGGGAGAGACCCAGTACTTC. It translates to CASSLGALAGGGETQYF. The chain links TRBV7-2 to TRBJ2-5; TRBD2 aligns across 9 bases. V shed 1 base and J 4 bases; nucleotides not matched to a gene: 10. The germline gives CDR1 SGHTA, CDR2 FQGNSA. The CDR3 covers 17 residues. The entire variable domain, with the rest obtained from reference TRBV7-2 and TRBJ2-5, is as follows: GAGVSQSPSNKVTEKGKDVELRCDPISGHTALYWYRQSLGQGLEFLIYFQGNSAPDKSGLPSDRFSAERTGGSVSTLTIQRTQQEDSAVYLCASSLGALAGGGETQYFGPGTRLLVL.

This clone has only a few counts. The rearrangement uses TRBV29-1 and TRBJ1-1; 8 positions match TRBD1. The ends lost 6 bases at V and 2 bases at J; junction bases unmatched: 8. Per the germline V gene, CDR1 is SQVTM and CDR2 is ANQGSEA. This CDR3 contains 14 residues. The CDR3 bases are TGCAGCGTCCAACCAGGACAGGGAAACACTGAAGCTTTCTTT. Amino acids: CSVQPGQGNTEAFF.

This clone has only one observation. The chain is built from TRBV18 and TRBJ1-1, with 8 bases identical to TRBD1. Germline V gives CDR1 KGHSH, CDR2 LQKENI. The J segment lost 7 bases and the V segment lost 1 base, leaving 11 bases of the junction unmatched. The CDR3 is 16 amino acids. CDR3 region: CASSPLADRDPIEAFF. CDR3 nucleotides: TGTGCCAGCTCACCACTTGCGGACAGGGACCCGATTGAAGCTTTCTTT.

This clone was seen more than once but under ten times. The V call is TRBV6-5, the J call TRBJ2-1; D unclear. This CDR3 spans 11 amino acids. Between the trimmed V and J ends, which lost 6 bases and 7 bases, there was a span of 7 bases. The germline V gene encodes CDR1 MNHEY and CDR2 SVGAGI. CDR3 residues: CASSILNEQFF. CDR3 nucleotide sequence: TGTGCCAGCAGCATCCTAAATGAGCAGTTCTTC.